Presented here are 23 T cell receptor beta chains from one specimen sequenced in a study of PD-1 blockade in classical Hodgkin lymphoma. Time point in this sample: cycle 4 day 1 (C4D1), after less than seven weeks of nivolumab. Every patient had relapsed following autologous stem cell transplantation, and cohorts differed in brentuximab vedotin exposure. Through magnetic negative selection, CD8+ T cells were separated from PBMCs that had been thawed. Clones were sequenced by immunoSEQ multiplex PCR, and TCRdb holds only the in-frame ones, with some missing. The table includes approximately 9,900 clones, under 80% detected once. Material: CD8+ T cells from blood, obtained before the fourth cycle of nivolumab. The origin of the receptors is a human donor with classical Hodgkin lymphoma.

The J gene is TRBJ1-4, the V gene TRBV5-1; D is possibly TRBD1 (6 bases). CDR3 size: 15 residues. The V and J ends lost 3 bases and 4 bases respectively, with 13 bases between them. Germline CDR1 reads SGHRS; CDR2 reads YFSETQ. The DNA of the CDR3 is TGCGCCAGCAGCTACACCAGGGGCGATAATGAAAAACTGTTTTTT. Translation gives CASSYTRGDNEKLFF.

The chain has TRBV4-1 and TRBJ2-5, with D hard to call. This CDR3 is built from 14 residues. CDR1 MGHRA and CDR2 YSYEKL come from the germline V gene. V lost 2 bases and J lost 0, with 7 bases in between. This chain's CDR3 is CASSQSPNQETQYF. CDR3 DNA: TGCGCCAGCAGCCAATCCCCTAACCAAGAGACCCAGTACTTC.

The V call is TRBV10-3, the J call TRBJ2-2; TRBD1 agrees at 10 bases. Unmatched junction bases numbered 13, after V lost 8 bases and J lost 4 bases. Germline V lookup: CDR1 ENHRY, CDR2 SYGVKD. The CDR3 runs 17 residues. The CDR3 coding sequence is TGTGCCATCCCTCTTATCGGGACAGGGGCGAGCACCGGGGAGCTGTTTTTT. Translation: CAIPLIGTGASTGELFF.

The chain uses TRBV28 and TRBJ2-1, with D maybe TRBD1 (5 bases). Looked up from germline, CDR1 is MDHEN and CDR2 is SYDVKM. Trimming took 5 bases from V and 6 from J, leaving 14 bases between them. The CDR3 is made up of 14 amino acids. The chain's CDR3 is CASSPSRVGNEQFF. As DNA, the CDR3 is TGTGCCAGCAGTCCGTCCAGGGTAGGCAATGAGCAGTTCTTC.

J is TRBJ1-6 and V is TRBV4-2; perhaps TRBD1 as D (5 bases). The CDR3 has 14 residues. The V and J ends lost 3 bases and 8 bases respectively, with 11 bases between them. Per the germline V gene, CDR1 is LGHNA and CDR2 is YNFKEQ. CDR3 in DNA: TGTGCCAGCAGCCAGGGGGGGGAGTATTCACCCCTCCACTTT. This codes for CASSQGGEYSPLHF.

The chain carries TRBV9 and TRBJ1-1; D remains ambiguous. The CDR3 covers 15 residues. From germline, CDR1 is SGDLS and CDR2 YYNGEE. V was pared by 3 bases and J by 3 bases, with 15 bases between. In DNA, the CDR3 is TGTGCCAGCAGCGCCCTACTGGGGTCGCACACTGAAGCTTTCTTT. It specifies CASSALLGSHTEAFF.

The V and J genes are TRBV9 and TRBJ1-1, with D maybe TRBD1 (5 bases). This CDR3 has 15 residues. Trimming stripped 1 base from V and 3 bases from J, with 13 bases between. CDR1 and CDR2 from the germline V gene are SGDLS and YYNGEE. The chain's CDR3 is CASSVRDWGDTEAFF. The CDR3 DNA is TGTGCCAGCAGCGTACGGGACTGGGGGGACACTGAAGCTTTCTTT. The full variable domain, completed using reference TRBV9 and TRBJ1-1, is DSGVTQTPKHLITATGQRVTLRCSPRSGDLSVYWYQQSLDQGLQFLIQYYNGEERAKGNILERFSAQQFPDLHSELNLSSLELGDSALYFCASSVRDWGDTEAFFGQGTRLTVV.

The V call is TRBV4-3, the J call TRBJ2-1; D remains ambiguous. Trimming took 0 bases from V and 5 from J, leaving 5 bases between them. Germline CDR1 LGHNA, CDR2 YSLEER. The length of the CDR3 is 13 residues. DNA for the CDR3: TGCGCCAGCAGCCAAGAACCTCACAATGAGCAGTTCTTC. Translating gives CASSQEPHNEQFF.

V gene TRBV27 combines with J gene TRBJ1-2; a possible D gene is TRBD1 (6 bases). Germline values: CDR1 MNHEY, CDR2 SMNVEV (reference sequence). The germline V and J ends were trimmed by 5 bases and 8 bases, with 18 bases remaining between them. This CDR3 has 14 amino acids. CDR3 amino acids: CASSPLHRDEGYTF. DNA of the CDR3: TGTGCCAGCAGTCCACTACACAGGGACGAAGGCTACACCTTC.

This clone showed up just a few times. The chain is built from TRBV19 and TRBJ1-2, with 8 bases aligning to TRBD1. The V and J ends lost 10 bases and 7 bases, in that order; junction bases with no gene match: 5. The CDR3 contains 11 residues. CDR1 is LNHDA, CDR2 SQIVND, per germline (reference sequence). CDR3 in amino acids: CATGQGGGYTF. CDR3 DNA sequence: TGTGCCACCGGACAGGGAGGTGGCTACACCTTC.

This rearrangement joins TRBV7-9 to TRBJ1-2, with D perhaps TRBD1 (6 bases). V lost 4 bases to trimming and J lost 0 bases, with 15 bases between them. This CDR3 has 16 residues. Germline lookup yields CDR1 SEHNR and CDR2 FQNEAQ (reference sequence). CDR3 sequence: CASSSSTGPPNYGYTF. The CDR3 DNA follows: TGTGCCAGCAGCTCCTCGACAGGACCCCCTAACTATGGCTACACCTTC.

This clone was picked up a small number of times. This rearrangement joins TRBV15 to TRBJ1-1; D not certain. The CDR3 runs to 13 residues. Trimming removed 3 bases from V and 1 base from J, with 6 bases in between. The germline gives CDR1 LNHNV, CDR2 YYDKDF (reference sequence). CDR3 DNA sequence: TGTGCCACCAGCAGCGGGTGGAACACTGAAGCTTTCTTT. Its translation is CATSSGWNTEAFF.

This clone has just a few counts. The rearrangement joins TRBV9 to TRBJ1-1, with a weak D call TRBD1 (6 bases). CDR3 length: 16 residues. With 3 bases removed from V and 8 bases from J, the gap between germline ends came to 23 bases. In germline, CDR1 is SGDLS, CDR2 YYNGEE. Written as DNA, the CDR3 is TGTGCCAGCAGCGGAGACAGGAAAGGGACGGTAGGGGAAGCTTTCTTT. Encoded protein: CASSGDRKGTVGEAFF. Based on the CDR3 plus reference TRBV9 and TRBJ1-1, the full variable domain is DSGVTQTPKHLITATGQRVTLRCSPRSGDLSVYWYQQSLDQGLQFLIQYYNGEERAKGNILERFSAQQFPDLHSELNLSSLELGDSALYFCASSGDRKGTVGEAFFGQGTRLTVV.

This chain connects TRBV9 to TRBJ2-4; D is unresolved. The CDR3 has 14 residues. The V and J ends lost 0 bases and 4 bases respectively, with 8 bases between them. CDR1 is SGDLS, CDR2 YYNGEE, per germline. The CDR3 DNA reads as TGTGCCAGCAGCGTAGATGACGGTAAAAACATTCAGTACTTC. Residues: CASSVDDGKNIQYF.

This clone was seen a handful of times. This rearrangement joins TRBV30 to TRBJ2-7; the D is unclear. This CDR3 contains 13 residues. Germline values: CDR1 GTSNPN, CDR2 SVGIG (reference sequence). Trimming pared 1 base from V and 0 bases from J, leaving 7 bases between. The CDR3 coding sequence is TGTGCCTGGAGTGACAGCTTCTCCTACGAGCAGTACTTC. Its translation is CAWSDSFSYEQYF.

The V and J genes are TRBV4-3 and TRBJ1-6; D uncertain. The CDR3 sequence is 14 residues long. The germline V gene encodes CDR1 LGHNA and CDR2 YSLEER. V lost 2 bases and J 14 bases, leaving 16 bases between the germline ends. The CDR3: CASSQSTRLWTLHF. CDR3 DNA: TGCGCCAGCAGCCAATCTACTCGCCTTTGGACCCTCCACTTT.

The V call is TRBV4-1, the J call TRBJ1-5; a possible D gene is TRBD1 (5 bases). There are 15 residues in the CDR3. V lost 0 bases and J 2 bases, leaving 8 bases between the germline ends. CDR1 and CDR2 (germline): MGHRA, YSYEKL. The CDR3: CASSQDRGRNQPQHF. In nucleotides, the CDR3 is TGCGCCAGCAGCCAAGATAGGGGTCGCAATCAGCCCCAGCATTTT.

The rearrangement uses TRBV30 and TRBJ2-7; D is perhaps TRBD1 (5 bases). Germline CDR1 is GTSNPN and CDR2 is SVGIG (reference sequence). Trimming cost V 6 bases and J 13 bases, with 19 bases left between them. There are 11 residues in the CDR3. Here the CDR3 reads CACLVLTDLYF. CDR3 DNA: TGTGCCTGCCTGGTTTTGACAGACCTCTACTTC.

This clone has a handful of counts. The chain is built from TRBV7-9 and TRBJ2-5; 13 bases align to TRBD2. This CDR3 is built from 16 residues. The V segment lost 5 bases and the J segment 4 bases; nucleotides outside the gene matches: 7. Germline CDR1 reads SEHNR; CDR2 reads FQNEAQ (reference sequence). CDR3 protein: CASSPWTSGSAETQYF. CDR3 sequence (DNA): TGTGCCAGCAGCCCGTGGACTAGCGGGAGCGCAGAGACCCAGTACTTC.

The V gene is TRBV19, the J gene TRBJ1-1, with 9 bases matching TRBD1. The trim removed 5 bases at V and 0 bases at J, leaving 4 bases unmatched. CDR1 LNHDA and CDR2 SQIVND come from the germline V gene (reference sequence). This CDR3 is 15 amino acids long. The CDR3 spells CASSLTGGMNTEAFF. CDR3 sequence (DNA): TGTGCCAGTAGTCTAACAGGGGGCATGAACACTGAAGCTTTCTTT. Together with reference TRBV19 and TRBJ1-1, the CDR3 gives the full variable domain: DGGITQSPKYLFRKEGQNVTLSCEQNLNHDAMYWYRQDPGQGLRLIYYSQIVNDFQKGDIAEGYSVSREKKESFPLTVTSAQKNPTAFYLCASSLTGGMNTEAFFGQGTRLTVV.

The J gene is TRBJ1-1, the V gene TRBV7-9; D is unresolved. Germline CDR1 SEHNR, CDR2 FQNEAQ (reference sequence). This CDR3 has 14 amino acids. Between the trimmed V and J ends, which lost 5 bases and 4 bases, there was a span of 14 bases. CDR3 protein: CASSPTEGTTEAFF. The CDR3 nucleotides are TGTGCCAGCAGCCCCACCGAGGGCACCACTGAAGCTTTCTTT.

The chain recombines TRBV27 with TRBJ2-7; D assignment may be TRBD1 or TRBD2 (6 bases each). This CDR3 is 14 amino acids long. Germline CDR1 reads MNHEY; CDR2 reads SMNVEV (reference sequence). The V gene lost 5 bases and the J gene lost 3 bases, with 14 bases spanning the gap. The CDR3 protein is CASSPRGRDYEQYF. Here the CDR3 DNA reads TGTGCCAGCAGTCCCCGGGGGCGGGACTACGAGCAGTACTTC.

This clone showed up just once. The junction differs from germline at one of its ends, possibly a read error. The gene calls are TRBV5-1 and TRBJ2-1; D gene ambiguous. Looked up from germline, CDR1 is SGHRS and CDR2 is YFSETQ. This CDR3 contains 12 residues. The CDR3 DNA follows: TGTGCCAGCAGCTTTACAGACAATGAGCAGTTCTTC. Protein: CASSFTDNEQFF.